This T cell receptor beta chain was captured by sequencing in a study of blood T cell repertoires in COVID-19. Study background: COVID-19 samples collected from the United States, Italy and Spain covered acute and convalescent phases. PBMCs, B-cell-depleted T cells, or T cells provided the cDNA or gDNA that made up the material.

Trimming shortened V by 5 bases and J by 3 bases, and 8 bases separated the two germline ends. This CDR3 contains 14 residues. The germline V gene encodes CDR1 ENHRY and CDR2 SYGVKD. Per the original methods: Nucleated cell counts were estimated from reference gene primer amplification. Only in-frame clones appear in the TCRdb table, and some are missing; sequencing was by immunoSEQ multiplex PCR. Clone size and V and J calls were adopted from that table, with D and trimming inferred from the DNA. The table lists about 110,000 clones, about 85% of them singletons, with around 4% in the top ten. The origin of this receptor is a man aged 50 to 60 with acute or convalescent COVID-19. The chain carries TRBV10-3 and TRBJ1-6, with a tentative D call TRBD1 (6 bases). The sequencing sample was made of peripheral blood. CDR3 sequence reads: CAISRDNYNSPLHF. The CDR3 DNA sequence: TGTGCCATCAGTCGGGACAACTATAATTCACCCCTCCACTTT.